The T cell receptor (beta chain) under discussion was sequenced for a study of response to subunit inactivated influenza vaccine. As concerns this clonotype: Its antigen remains unknown.

Findings of the study overall: A suggestion made by the authors is that each seasonal influenza vaccination recruits few new T cells.

From germline, CDR1 is SGHRS and CDR2 YFSETQ. Trimming cost V 0 bases and J 0 bases, with 9 bases left between them. CDR3 size: 16 residues. TCRdb independently ran MiXCR on the RT-PCR reads; one entry per CDR3 protein. The data show about 500,000 distinct CDR3 sequences, 16% seen once. This TCR was recovered from a man aged 50 to 69 who received an inactivated influenza vaccine. This specimen was CD4+ T cells sorted from PBMCs, taken 23 months after vaccination. The chain couples TRBV5-1 to TRBJ2-2; a possible D gene is TRBD2 (5 bases). The CDR3 coding sequence is TGCGCCAGCAGCTTGGGTCCGGGGACGAACACCGGGGAGCTGTTTTTT. It translates to CASSLGPGTNTGELFF. The full variable domain, its missing parts supplied by reference TRBV5-1 and TRBJ2-2, is KAGVTQTPRYLIKTRGQQVTLSCSPISGHRSVSWYQQTPGQGLQFLFEYFSETQRNKGNFPGRFSGRQFSNSRSEMNVSTLELGDSALYLCASSLGPGTNTGELFFGEGSRLTVL.